This entry is about one TCR beta chain. Some clones are missing from TCRdb's copy, which holds only in-frame ones; the method was immunoSEQ multiplex PCR. The sample has around 170,000 clones; about 80% are singletons. The sample is drawn from a study of blood T cell repertoires in COVID-19. Germline V CDR1 and CDR2: LNHDA, SQIVND (reference sequence). This CDR3 is 12 amino acids long. The V end was cut by 8 bases, the J end by 5 bases, with 10 bases between. The chain is built from TRBV19 and TRBJ1-3; D is ambiguous. The sequencing sample was made of peripheral blood. The receptor was derived from a man in his 70s with active or convalescent COVID-19. Written as DNA, the CDR3 is TGTGCCAGTTCAAAAGAGCGAAACACCATATATTTT. As protein: CASSKERNTIYF.